This T cell receptor (beta chain) was found in a study of yellow fever vaccine responses in identical twins. TCRdb recomputed calls from the RT-PCR reads with MiXCR, one row per CDR3 protein. The table has some 20,000 distinct CDR3 sequences, over 70% seen once; the top ten hold 4.8%. The CDR3 is 14 residues long. V was cut by 4 bases and J by 4 bases, with 15 bases left in between. Germline assignment: CDR1 SQVTM and CDR2 ANQGSEA. V usage is TRBV29-1 and J usage is TRBJ2-3; tentative D call: TRBD2 (5 bases). The specimen comprised T cells from blood (PBMCs), unsorted or a sorted subset (not recorded which), sampled before or after yellow fever vaccination (not recorded which). The receptor was isolated from a woman younger than 35 who received the yellow fever vaccine. In DNA, the CDR3 is TGCAGCGTTGGAGGGTCCAATTGGGCAGATACGCAGTATTTT. Translating gives CSVGGSNWADTQYF.